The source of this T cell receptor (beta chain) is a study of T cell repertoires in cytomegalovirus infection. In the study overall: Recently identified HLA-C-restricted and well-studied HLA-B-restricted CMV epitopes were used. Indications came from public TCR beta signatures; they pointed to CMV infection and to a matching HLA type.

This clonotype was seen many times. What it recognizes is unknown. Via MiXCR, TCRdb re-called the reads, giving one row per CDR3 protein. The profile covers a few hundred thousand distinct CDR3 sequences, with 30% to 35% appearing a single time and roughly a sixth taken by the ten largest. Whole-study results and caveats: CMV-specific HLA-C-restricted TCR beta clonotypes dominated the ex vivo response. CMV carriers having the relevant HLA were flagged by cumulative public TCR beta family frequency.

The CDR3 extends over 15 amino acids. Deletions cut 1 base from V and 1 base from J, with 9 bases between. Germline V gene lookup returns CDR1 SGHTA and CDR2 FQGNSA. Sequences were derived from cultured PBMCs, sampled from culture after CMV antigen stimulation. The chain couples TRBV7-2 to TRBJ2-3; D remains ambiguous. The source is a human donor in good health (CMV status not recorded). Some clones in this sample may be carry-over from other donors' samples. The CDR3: CASSLGVSRTDTQYF. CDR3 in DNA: TGTGCCAGCAGCTTAGGGGTCTCCCGCACAGATACGCAGTATTTT.